This entry features one T cell receptor beta chain sequence. Its antigen is not yet known. One base away there is no much larger clone; base qualities are not given. Other DNA sequences from this sample encode an identical CDR3 as well. TCRbeta CDR3 regions were amplified from genomic DNA using the immunoSEQ Assay, a bias-controlled multiplex PCR. Turning to the authors' computational methods: Nucleated cell counts per sample were estimated from amplification of reference gene primers within the assay. Sequence reads were collapsed and filtered to measure the absolute abundance of every unique TCRbeta CDR3 rearrangement. For each sample, productive Simpson clonality was calculated as the square root of Simpson's diversity index over productive rearrangements. The table comes from immuneACCESS by way of TCRdb, which keeps in-frame sequences with V and J called. Part of the clones is missing from these tables; in studies checked, under half for an unresolved V gene and the rest for unknown reasons. Clone size and V and J calls were adopted from that table, with D and trimming inferred from the DNA. In this sample the table shows approximately 150,000 clones, 75% to 85% of which occur a single time. About 15% of the sample is in the top ten clones.

This record comes from a study of blood T cell repertoires in COVID-19 (TCRdb year 2020). Concerning the study at large: The collaborator samples originated in the United States, Italy and Spain and spanned the acute and convalescent phases of COVID-19. The material from the prospective study consisted of cDNA or gDNA derived from T cells, B-cell-depleted T cells, or PBMCs. The dataset comprised deeply sampled blood TCRbeta repertoires from subjects exposed to, actively infected with, or recovered from COVID-19. The repertoires were made available in a free public database intended to serve as a resource for research on the immune response to SARS-CoV-2. The samples were drawn from two sources: the first 160 participants of the ongoing ImmuneRACE study, and 1,000 to 1,500 subjects contributed by 6 global collaborators. The sample metadata nearly always contained a de-identified subject ID, COVID-19 status, age in years and sex. Where HLA class I and class II types were available, the types were taken from metadata supplied by the sample provider, not from assay-based typing.

V drops 1 base and J drops 4 bases, leaving 7 bases in between. The CDR3, from cysteine to phenylalanine, totals 13 residues. The only DNA kept is the CDR3, 39 bases in frame from the first base. The germline V gene (reference sequence) provides CDR1 LGHDT and CDR2 YNNKEL. In the prospective study, participants were roughly 18 to 95 years old, resided in around 25 geographic areas of the United States, and were enrolled through a virtual design. To assign participants to cohorts, the prospective study relied on clinical history that participants themselves reported in a screening survey and a study questionnaire. Recovered participants in ImmuneRACE Cohort 3 were defined by two consecutive negative NP/OP PCR tests, clearance by a healthcare professional, or resolution of symptoms. Each participant in the prospective study had whole blood, serum and a nasopharyngeal or oropharyngeal swab collected by mobile phlebotomists. Prospective study participants could optionally give additional blood draws and questionnaires over an approximately two-month period. Blood samples from the prospective study were shipped frozen or at room temperature prior to DNA extraction.

Overall study outcomes, separate from this receptor: Clinical and demographic metadata were provided uncurated, with the amount varying by source and participant.

This clonotype was obtained from a man aged 50-59 years who had recovered from COVID-19. The sample comprised PBMCs or T cells enriched from blood (not recorded which). The chain joins TRBV3-1 (or the pseudogene TRBV3-2) to TRBJ1-1, with the D segment identity uncertain. Here the CDR3 is given as CASSQVGGTEAFF. The nucleotides read TGTGCCAGCAGCCAAGTAGGCGGCACTGAAGCTTTCTTT.